Following are 20 T cell receptor beta chains from one sample sequenced in a study of CD8+CD57+ T cells in acquired aplastic anemia. Profiling of TCR beta VDJ combinations and CDR3 sequences used genomic DNA as template. TCRdb reprocessed the reads via MiXCR and lists one record per CDR3 protein. The table has about 150,000 distinct CDR3 sequences, 48% seen once. Selection for sequencing was limited to patients who had shown CD8+CD57+ cell expansion by flow cytometry. Sequenced: sorted CD4+, CD8+, or CD8+CD57+ T cells (not recorded which) from PBMCs. The receptors stem from a human donor with aplastic anemia.

The chain has TRBV19 and TRBJ2-3; the D gene is possibly TRBD2 (7 bases). The CDR3 totals 15 residues. Trimming removed 9 bases from V and 1 base from J, with 17 bases in between. Germline V CDR1 and CDR2: LNHDA, SQIVND (reference sequence). The CDR3 sequence is CASHGGAAGTDTQYF. CDR3 nucleotide sequence: TGTGCCAGCCATGGGGGGGCAGCGGGCACAGATACGCAGTATTTT.

The chain has TRBV2 and TRBJ1-6; D unclear. The CDR3 consists of 15 residues. Germline loops: CDR1 SNHLY, CDR2 FYNNEI. Trimming removed 3 bases from V and 6 bases from J, with 12 bases in between. CDR3: CASSEEMLGNSPLHF. The CDR3, as DNA: TGTGCCAGCAGTGAGGAAATGCTGGGTAATTCACCCCTCCACTTT.

This clonotype was detected once. CDR3 residues: CASSLDDRDTEAFF. Written as DNA, the CDR3 is TGTGCCAGCAGCTTGGACGATAGGGACACTGAAGCTTTCTTT. The chain is built from TRBV7-2 and TRBJ1-1; unclear D gene. The CDR3 extends over 14 amino acids. Trimming removed 3 bases from V and 3 bases from J, with 11 bases in between. Looked up from germline, CDR1 is SGHTA and CDR2 is FQGNSA.

The chain recombines TRBV7-6 with TRBJ2-3; weak D call: TRBD1 (6 bases). Looked up from germline, CDR1 is SGHVS and CDR2 is FNYEAQ. The V end lost 2 bases, the J end lost 2 bases, and 8 bases lay between the germline ends. The CDR3 spans 14 residues. The CDR3 nucleotides are TGTGCCAGCAGCTTAAACAGGGCCACAGATACGCAGTATTTT. Encoded protein: CASSLNRATDTQYF.

This chain connects TRBV12-3 or TRBV12-4 to TRBJ2-7; D unclear. Trimming shortened V by 3 bases and J by 4 bases, and 10 bases separated the two germline ends. The CDR3 is 13 residues long. The CDR3 DNA reads TGTGCCAGCAGTTTTAGCAGGCCATACGAGCAGTACTTC. As protein: CASSFSRPYEQYF.

J is TRBJ1-1 and V is TRBV7-6; no clear D. This CDR3 contains 13 residues. Trimming shortened V by 2 bases and J by 7 bases, and 11 bases separated the two germline ends. CDR1 and CDR2 from the germline V gene are SGHVS and FNYEAQ. The CDR3 region has the DNA TGTGCCAGCAGCTTATTGGACGGGGATGAAGCTTTCTTT. This sequence encodes CASSLLDGDEAFF.

The sample holds many counts of this clonotype. V gene TRBV12-3 or TRBV12-4 combines with J gene TRBJ2-7, with 8 positions matching TRBD1. Losses at the gene ends were 5 bases for V and 2 bases for J; bases not matched to a gene: 5. The CDR3 runs to 14 residues. This CDR3 reads CASSRDRITYEQYF. The CDR3, as DNA: TGTGCCAGCAGTCGGGACAGGATCACCTACGAGCAGTACTTC.

This clonotype was seen a few times. This rearrangement joins TRBV27 to TRBJ1-1; the match to TRBD1 covers 8 bases. The V gene's germline CDR1 is MNHEY and CDR2 SMNVEV (reference sequence). The CDR3 extends over 17 amino acids. V was clipped by 0 bases and J by 1 base; unmatched bases: 7. CDR3 protein: CASSLSPFGTGNTEAFF. DNA for the CDR3: TGTGCCAGCAGTTTATCTCCGTTCGGGACAGGGAACACTGAAGCTTTCTTT.

The DNA of the CDR3 is TGTGCCAGCAGTGACAGCAATAGCAATCAGCCCCAGCATTTT. Translating it yields CASSDSNSNQPQHF. The chain combines TRBV2 with TRBJ1-5; unclear D gene. Germline CDR1 reads SNHLY; CDR2 reads FYNNEI. The CDR3 spans 14 residues. Trimming removed 3 bases from V and 0 bases from J, with 6 bases in between.

The genes are TRBV10-3 and TRBJ1-4, with 7 bases matching TRBD1. CDR1 ENHRY and CDR2 SYGVKD come from the germline V gene. This CDR3 has 15 residues. The trim removed 0 bases at V and 7 bases at J, leaving 5 bases unmatched. The CDR3 sequence is CAISESRTGSEKLFF. DNA of the CDR3: TGTGCCATCAGTGAGTCTCGGACAGGCAGTGAAAAACTGTTTTTT.

The chain has TRBV5-1 and TRBJ2-3, with 11 bases identical to TRBD2. The germline V gene encodes CDR1 SGHRS and CDR2 YFSETQ. The CDR3 covers 16 residues. V lost 4 bases and J lost 2; bases outside the gene matches: 6. Written as DNA, the CDR3 is TGCGCCAGCAGCCCCGGGACTAGCGGATACACAGATACGCAGTATTTT. Amino acid sequence: CASSPGTSGYTDTQYF.

This clonotype was recorded at least ten times. The chain is built from TRBV2 and TRBJ2-1, with D possibly being TRBD2 (6 bases). Trimming stripped 6 bases from V and 0 bases from J, with 12 bases between. Per germline, CDR1 SNHLY and CDR2 FYNNEI. This CDR3 spans 15 amino acids. The CDR3 DNA follows: TGTGCCAGCAGGTACGGGAGAAGCTCCTACAATGAGCAGTTCTTC. Amino acids: CASRYGRSSYNEQFF. Combining the CDR3 with reference TRBV2 and TRBJ2-1 gives the whole variable domain EPEVTQTPSHQVTQMGQEVILRCVPISNHLYFYWYRQILGQKVEFLVSFYNNEISEKSEIFDDQFSVERPDGSNFTLKIRSTKLEDSAMYFCASRYGRSSYNEQFFGPGTRLTVL.

This clonotype was seen a handful of times. This chain links TRBV6-5 with TRBJ1-1; no reliable D call. The CDR3 contains 15 residues. V shed 2 bases and J shed 0 bases, with 10 bases lying between them. Germline loops: CDR1 MNHEY, CDR2 SVGAGI. The CDR3 DNA is TGTGCCAGCAGTTACGGGTACAGATTGAACACTGAAGCTTTCTTT. This gives the protein CASSYGYRLNTEAFF.

The rearrangement links TRBV5-6 to TRBJ1-1; tentatively, D is TRBD1 (6 bases). V gave up 4 bases and J gave up 1 base, with 14 bases separating them. CDR1 and CDR2 (germline): SGHDT, YYEEEE. The CDR3 extends over 15 amino acids. The CDR3 protein is CASSALTGTNTEAFF. In DNA, the CDR3 is TGTGCCAGCAGCGCTCTTACAGGGACGAACACTGAAGCTTTCTTT.

The chain uses TRBV24-1 and TRBJ2-7; 8 bases match TRBD1. The V segment lost 9 bases and the J segment 2 bases; nucleotides outside the gene matches: 5. Looked up from germline, CDR1 is KGHDR and CDR2 is SFDVKD. This CDR3 contains 13 residues. The chain's CDR3 is CATGRQGTYEQYF. The CDR3 nucleotides read TGTGCCACCGGACGACAGGGGACCTACGAGCAGTACTTC.

This clonotype was counted between two and nine times. The chain joins TRBV24-1 to TRBJ2-3; D tentatively fits TRBD1 or TRBD2 (5 bases each). V lost 10 bases to trimming and J lost 4 bases, with 17 bases between them. In germline, CDR1 is KGHDR, CDR2 SFDVKD. The CDR3 is 14 amino acids. CDR3 nucleotide sequence: TGTGCCACTCAGGGAGAGGGGTATGCAGATACGCAGTATTTT. Its translation: CATQGEGYADTQYF.

The sample holds a few counts of this clonotype. CDR3 residues: CASSRTNNEQFF. The CDR3 nucleotides read TGTGCCAGCAGCAGAACGAACAATGAGCAGTTCTTC. The V call is TRBV7-9, the J call TRBJ2-1; no clear D. Germline V gene sequence: CDR1 SEHNR, CDR2 FQNEAQ (reference sequence). The V gene lost 5 bases and the J gene lost 5 bases, with 7 bases spanning the gap. This CDR3 has 12 amino acids.

This chain uses TRBV7-9 with TRBJ2-7; D unclear. The CDR3 has 11 amino acids. Trimming took 5 bases from V and 3 from J, leaving 5 bases between them. Germline V gene lookup returns CDR1 SEHNR and CDR2 FQNEAQ (reference sequence). The CDR3 region is CASSKFYEQYF. Written as DNA, the CDR3 is TGTGCCAGCAGCAAATTCTACGAGCAGTACTTC.

The V call is TRBV29-1, the J call TRBJ1-1, with unresolved D. The CDR3 spans 10 residues. Germline-derived CDR1 and CDR2 are SQVTM and ANQGSEA. The V and J ends lost 7 bases and 0 bases respectively, with 3 bases between them. CDR3 DNA: TGCAGCGGTATGAACACTGAAGCTTTCTTT. It encodes CSGMNTEAFF.

Notes on this clonotype: Just one base apart from a much larger clone, this may be a read error. V is TRBV11-3 and J is TRBJ2-7, with 7 bases identical to TRBD1. V trimming: 5 bases; J trimming: 2 bases; junction bases outside the gene matches: 6. Germline loops: CDR1 SGHNT, CDR2 YENEEA. The CDR3 extends over 14 amino acids. CDR3 nucleotides: TGTGCCAGCAGCCTACGGGACAGACCCTACGAGCAGTACTTC. It specifies CASSLRDRPYEQYF. The entire variable domain, with the rest obtained from reference TRBV11-3 and TRBJ2-7, is as follows: EAGVVQSPRYKIIEKKQPVAFWCNPISGHNTLYWYLQNLGQGPELLIRYENEEAVDDSQLPKDRFSAERLKGVDSTLKIQPAELGDSAVYLCASSLRDRPYEQYFGPGTRLTVT.